These T cell receptor beta chains were read from a single sample in a study of T cells in Graves' hyperthyroidism and ophthalmopathy. In TCRdb, the multiplex PCR reads were re-called with MiXCR into one record per CDR3 protein. The sample has around 350,000 distinct CDR3 sequences, about a sixth seen once. Material for sequencing was blood. The receptors shown here come from a woman aged 25 to 39 with Graves' hyperthyroidism that later progressed to Graves' ophthalmopathy. CDR3s include the opening cysteine and the closing phenylalanine or tryptophan.

J gene,V gene,CDR3 protein
TRBJ2-1,TRBV10-3,CAIRGTSGGHEEQFF
TRBJ1-5,TRBV2,CASSGQALYQPQHF
TRBJ2-5,TRBV2,CASSEDNKLGWWAQETQYF
TRBJ2-2,TRBV28,CASSLDYLETGELFF
TRBJ1-4,TRBV7-6,CASSLRGPVPNEKLFF
TRBJ2-7,TRBV30,CAWSLRAYEQYF
TRBJ1-1,TRBV29-1,CSVATGGNTEAFF
TRBJ2-5,TRBV3-1,CASSGRDPKETQYF
TRBJ2-3,TRBV2,CASKATINTDTQYF
TRBJ2-1,TRBV2,CASSDSSGGGTPNEQFF